These 19 T cell receptor beta chains share one sample of origin, sequenced in a study of T cells after yellow fever vaccination (dated 2019 in TCRdb). The treatment or condition label of this sample denotes: live attenuated yellow fever vaccine strain. Libraries were made using 5' RACE. TCRdb lists the instrument as Illumina NovaSeq 6000. TCRdb trimmed public reads at Q25 via fastp, called clones via MiXCR and kept in-frame beta chains. Each CDR3 protein gets just one entry, which takes the most common genes and DNA from the rows behind it. The sample data list around 310,000 distinct CDR3 sequences, and around 4% of these were observed just once. The top ten hold 23% of the sample. Material: PBMCs, obtained on the day of the yellow fever booster vaccination. These TCRs come from a man aged 18 to 35 who received the YFV17D yellow fever vaccine.

This clonotype was counted many times. The chain carries TRBV6-6 and TRBJ2-3; D possibly corresponds to TRBD2 (6 bases). Germline lookup yields CDR1 MNHNY and CDR2 SVGAGI (reference sequence). V lost 1 base and J 2 bases, leaving 10 bases between the germline ends. The CDR3 has 15 residues. The CDR3 DNA is TGTGCCAGCAGTTACTACGGGGGAGACACAGATACGCAGTATTTT. Translated, it gives CASSYYGGDTDTQYF.

This clonotype was counted ten times or more. This chain links TRBV5-1 with TRBJ1-5; D is unresolved. This CDR3 is built from 15 residues. V dropped 1 base and J dropped 3 bases, with 11 bases sitting between them. Germline V gene data show CDR1 as SGHRS and CDR2 as YFSETQ. CDR3 region: CASSLSGSLNQPQHF. CDR3 in DNA: TGCGCCAGCAGCTTGAGCGGCAGCCTCAATCAGCCCCAGCATTTT.

CDR3 bases: TGTGCCAGCAGTCGTGGGGGGCCCCTCCACTTT. This gives the protein CASSRGGPLHF. The V and J genes are TRBV7-2 and TRBJ1-6, with a weak D call TRBD1 (5 bases). Trimming removed 6 bases at V and 13 bases at J, with 10 bases between. The germline V gene has CDR1 SGHTA and CDR2 FQGNSA. The CDR3 covers 11 residues. The full variable domain, with the rest looked up from reference TRBV7-2 and TRBJ1-6, is GAGVSQSPSNKVTEKGKDVELRCDPISGHTALYWYRQSLGQGLEFLIYFQGNSAPDKSGLPSDRFSAERTGGSVSTLTIQRTQQEDSAVYLCASSRGGPLHFGNGTRLTVT.

This clonotype was detected ten times or more. The chain couples TRBV7-2 to TRBJ2-1; D might be TRBD2 (5 bases). Germline lookup yields CDR1 SGHTA and CDR2 FQGNSA. The CDR3 is 16 amino acids. The V end was cut by 5 bases, the J end by 8 bases, with 22 bases between. In nucleotides, the CDR3 is TGTGCCAGCAGCCCCACCCCGAGGCCCTCCGGGGATGAGCAGTTCTTC. It codes for CASSPTPRPSGDEQFF.

This clonotype came up once. This chain connects TRBV20-1 to TRBJ1-2; D remains ambiguous. CDR3 length: 13 residues. Germline values: CDR1 DFQATT, CDR2 SNEGSKA (reference sequence). Trimming stripped 5 bases from V and 0 bases from J, with 10 bases between. Written as DNA, the CDR3 is TGCAGTGCTCCTGAGGGATCTAACTATGGCTACACCTTC. Protein: CSAPEGSNYGYTF.

The sample holds many counts of this clonotype. The CDR3 is CASSLLPAGGASGELFF. Written as DNA, the CDR3 is TGTGCCAGCAGCTTACTCCCCGCGGGGGGGGCTTCCGGGGAGCTGTTTTTT. V usage is TRBV7-8 and J usage is TRBJ2-2, with 9 bases lining up with TRBD2. J lost 6 bases, V lost 2 bases, and 10 bases had no gene match. Germline values: CDR1 SGHVS, CDR2 FQNEAQ. The CDR3 totals 17 residues.

This clonotype was counted only a few times. This chain joins TRBV4-1 and TRBJ2-1; 7 bases match TRBD2. The length of the CDR3 is 16 residues. Germline V CDR1 and CDR2: MGHRA, YSYEKL. V lost 3 bases and J lost 0; bases outside the gene matches: 5. CDR3 in DNA: TGCGCCAGCAGCCATGGAGCGGGATCCTCCTACAATGAGCAGTTCTTC. It translates to CASSHGAGSSYNEQFF.

The V gene is TRBV7-2, the J gene TRBJ2-1, with D maybe TRBD1 (6 bases). Looked up from germline, CDR1 is SGHTA and CDR2 is FQGNSA. V gave up 1 base and J gave up 7 bases, with 14 bases separating them. The CDR3 is made up of 15 amino acids. CDR3 sequence: CASSLVTGMANEQFF. CDR3 in DNA: TGTGCCAGCAGCTTAGTTACAGGGATGGCGAATGAGCAGTTCTTC.

This clonotype was seen repeatedly, ten times or more. V gene TRBV6-5 combines with J gene TRBJ2-3, with 9 bases that match TRBD2. Looked up from germline, CDR1 is MNHEY and CDR2 is SVGAGI. V lost 6 bases, J lost 2 bases, and 9 bases stayed unmatched. This CDR3 comprises 16 residues. DNA of the CDR3: TGTGCCAGCAGACCTATTATAGCGGGAGCCACAGATACGCAGTATTTT. Translation gives CASRPIIAGATDTQYF.

Many counts were recorded for this clonotype. The chain joins TRBV11-2 to TRBJ2-2, with 10 positions matching TRBD1. This CDR3 is built from 15 residues. Unmatched junction bases numbered 10, after V lost 6 bases and J lost 9 bases. Germline V gene data show CDR1 as SGHAT and CDR2 as FQNNGV. This CDR3 is CASRRTGGLNRELFF. As DNA, the CDR3 is TGTGCCAGCAGACGGACAGGGGGGCTTAACCGGGAGCTGTTTTTT.

This clonotype was recorded a few times. This chain joins TRBV3-1 and TRBJ1-4; no definite D call. The CDR3 has 14 amino acids. V shed 4 bases and J shed 3 bases, with 9 bases lying between them. CDR1 is LGHDT and CDR2 is YNNKEL in the germline V gene (reference sequence). The CDR3: CASSRQFSNEKLFF. In nucleotides, the CDR3 is TGTGCCAGCAGCCGGCAGTTCTCTAATGAAAAACTGTTTTTT.

Ten or more counts support this clonotype. This chain joins TRBV5-1 and TRBJ1-6; D unresolved. V lost 2 bases and J 10 bases, leaving 13 bases between the germline ends. Germline V gene sequence: CDR1 SGHRS, CDR2 YFSETQ. The CDR3 is 14 residues long. The CDR3, as DNA: TGCGCCAGCAGCTTCCCCGCGGAAGGGTCACCCCTCCACTTT. Its protein is CASSFPAEGSPLHF.

The CDR3 protein is CASSFLHLTPADTQYF. The CDR3, as DNA: TGTGCCAGCAGCTTTCTACACCTCACTCCGGCGGATACGCAGTATTTT. The chain is built from TRBV7-2 and TRBJ2-3; D uncertain. Germline assignment: CDR1 SGHTA and CDR2 FQGNSA. V was cut by 3 bases and J by 6 bases, with 19 bases left in between. CDR3 size: 16 residues.

The CDR3 loop reads CACTGGSSYNEQFF. The CDR3, as DNA: TGTGCCTGCACCGGGGGCAGCTCCTACAATGAGCAGTTCTTC. The chain is built from TRBV19 and TRBJ2-1, with D perhaps being TRBD1 or TRBD2 (6 bases each). V gave up 11 bases and J gave up 0 bases, with 14 bases separating them. CDR3 length equals 14 residues. From germline, CDR1 is LNHDA and CDR2 SQIVND (reference sequence).

This clonotype has just a few counts. The V gene is TRBV7-2, the J gene TRBJ2-5; no clear D. This CDR3 comprises 13 residues. Per the germline V gene, CDR1 is SGHTA and CDR2 is FQGNSA. The germline V and J ends were trimmed by 2 bases and 3 bases, with 7 bases remaining between them. For the CDR3, the DNA is TGTGCCAGCAGCTTATTCACTGAAGAGACCCAGTACTTC. This codes for CASSLFTEETQYF.

The chain employs TRBV7-2 and TRBJ2-3; 9 bases align to TRBD1. Germline V lookup: CDR1 SGHTA, CDR2 FQGNSA. Trimming took 3 bases from V and 4 from J; bases not matched to a gene: 20. This CDR3 region has 20 residues. The CDR3 DNA is TGTGCCAGCAGCTTTGGGCCGGGACAGGGCGCCCCCAGGCCCCCAGATACGCAGTATTTT. It translates to CASSFGPGQGAPRPPDTQYF.

In its sample, this clonotype was seen many times. The V call is TRBV6-2 or TRBV6-3, the J call TRBJ1-1; D gene uncertain. The V end was cut by 7 bases, the J end by 1 base, with 10 bases between. The CDR3 totals 13 residues. Germline CDR1 is MNHEY and CDR2 is SVGEGT. As DNA, the CDR3 is TGTGCCAGCACCAACGGGAGGAACACTGAAGCTTTCTTT. This sequence encodes CASTNGRNTEAFF.

This clonotype was picked up many times. V gene TRBV5-1 combines with J gene TRBJ1-4; D might be TRBD1 (5 bases). The length of the CDR3 is 14 residues. Germline-derived CDR1 and CDR2 are SGHRS and YFSETQ. Trimming shortened V by 5 bases and J by 5 bases, and 13 bases separated the two germline ends. CDR3 nucleotide sequence: TGCGCCAGCAGTCTAGGACAAGAAAATGAAAAACTGTTTTTT. Translation gives CASSLGQENEKLFF.

Only a few counts were recorded for this clonotype. The rearrangement uses TRBV7-2 and TRBJ1-1, with TRBD1 as a possible D gene (5 bases). V was pared by 5 bases and J by 4 bases, with 17 bases between. The CDR3 sequence is 15 residues long. Germline lookup yields CDR1 SGHTA and CDR2 FQGNSA. The DNA for the CDR3 is TGTGCCAGCAGCCCACCGGGGGGGAGAATCACTGAAGCTTTCTTT. Protein sequence: CASSPPGGRITEAFF.